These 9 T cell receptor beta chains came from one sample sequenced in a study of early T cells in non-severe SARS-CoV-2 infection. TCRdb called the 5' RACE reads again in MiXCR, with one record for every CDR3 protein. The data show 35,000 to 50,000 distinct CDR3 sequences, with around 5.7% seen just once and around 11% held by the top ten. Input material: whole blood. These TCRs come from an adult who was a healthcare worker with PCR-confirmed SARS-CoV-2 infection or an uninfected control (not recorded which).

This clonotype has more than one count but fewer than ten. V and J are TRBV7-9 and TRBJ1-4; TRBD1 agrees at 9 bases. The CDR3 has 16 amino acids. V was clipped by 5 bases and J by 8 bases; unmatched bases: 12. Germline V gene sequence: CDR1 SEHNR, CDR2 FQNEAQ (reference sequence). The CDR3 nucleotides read TGTGCCAGCAGCCCCCCTCCGGGACAGGGAAGAGAAAAACTGTTTTTT. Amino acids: CASSPPPGQGREKLFF.

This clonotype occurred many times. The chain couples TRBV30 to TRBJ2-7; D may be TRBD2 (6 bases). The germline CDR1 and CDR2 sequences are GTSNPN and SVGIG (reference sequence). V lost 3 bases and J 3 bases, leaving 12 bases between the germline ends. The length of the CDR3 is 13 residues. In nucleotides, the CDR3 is TGTGCCTGGAGCGCGGGGACCCTCTACGAGCAGTACTTC. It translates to CAWSAGTLYEQYF.

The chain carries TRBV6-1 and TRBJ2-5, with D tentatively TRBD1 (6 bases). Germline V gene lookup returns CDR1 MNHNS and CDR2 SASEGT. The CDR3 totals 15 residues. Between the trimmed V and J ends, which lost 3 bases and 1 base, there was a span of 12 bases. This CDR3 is CASSEPTGPQETQYF. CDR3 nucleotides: TGTGCCAGCAGTGAGCCGACAGGACCCCAAGAGACCCAGTACTTC.

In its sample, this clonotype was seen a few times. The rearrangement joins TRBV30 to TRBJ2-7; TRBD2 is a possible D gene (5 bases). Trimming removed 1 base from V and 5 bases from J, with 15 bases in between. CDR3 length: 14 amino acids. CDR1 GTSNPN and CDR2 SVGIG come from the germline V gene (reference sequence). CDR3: CAWSGTAGFDEQYF. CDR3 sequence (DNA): TGTGCCTGGAGTGGGACTGCCGGGTTCGACGAGCAGTACTTC.

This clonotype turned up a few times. The CDR3 sequence: CASSTLGGGTFEETQYF. The CDR3 DNA follows: TGTGCCAGCTCCACCCTAGGAGGGGGGACATTCGAAGAGACCCAGTACTTC. The rearrangement uses TRBV6-1 and TRBJ2-5; the D gene could be TRBD1 or TRBD2 (6 bases each). The CDR3 has 17 residues. Germline CDR1 and CDR2: MNHNS and SASEGT. V was pared by 8 bases and J by 3 bases, with 25 bases between.

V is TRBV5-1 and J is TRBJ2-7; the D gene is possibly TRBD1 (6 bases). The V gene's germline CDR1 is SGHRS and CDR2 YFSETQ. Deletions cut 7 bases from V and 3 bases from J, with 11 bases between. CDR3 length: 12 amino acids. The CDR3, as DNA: TGCGCCAGCCGGGACACGGGCTACGAGCAGTACTTC. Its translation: CASRDTGYEQYF.

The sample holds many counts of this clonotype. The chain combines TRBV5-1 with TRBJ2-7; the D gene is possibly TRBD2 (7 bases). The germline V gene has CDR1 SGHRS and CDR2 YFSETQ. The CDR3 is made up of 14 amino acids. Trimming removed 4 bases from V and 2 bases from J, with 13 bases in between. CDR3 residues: CASSGGAGAYEQYF. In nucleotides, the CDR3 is TGCGCCAGCAGCGGGGGGGCTGGGGCCTACGAGCAGTACTTC. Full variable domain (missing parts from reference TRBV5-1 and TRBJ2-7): KAGVTQTPRYLIKTRGQQVTLSCSPISGHRSVSWYQQTPGQGLQFLFEYFSETQRNKGNFPGRFSGRQFSNSRSEMNVSTLELGDSALYLCASSGGAGAYEQYFGPGTRLTVT.

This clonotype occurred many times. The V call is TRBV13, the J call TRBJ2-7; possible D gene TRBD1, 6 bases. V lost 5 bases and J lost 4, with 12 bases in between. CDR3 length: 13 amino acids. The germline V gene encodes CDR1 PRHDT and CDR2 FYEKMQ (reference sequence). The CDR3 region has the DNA TGTGCCAGCAGCCCATCGGACAGTTACGAGCAGTACTTC. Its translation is CASSPSDSYEQYF.

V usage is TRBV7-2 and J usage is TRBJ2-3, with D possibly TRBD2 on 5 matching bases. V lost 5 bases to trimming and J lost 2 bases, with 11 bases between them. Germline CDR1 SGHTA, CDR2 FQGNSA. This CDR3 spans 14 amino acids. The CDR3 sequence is CASSPTEVTDTQYF. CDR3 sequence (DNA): TGTGCCAGCAGCCCTACGGAGGTCACAGATACGCAGTATTTT. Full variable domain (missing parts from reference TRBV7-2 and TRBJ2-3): GAGVSQSPSNKVTEKGKDVELRCDPISGHTALYWYRQSLGQGLEFLIYFQGNSAPDKSGLPSDRFSAERTGGSVSTLTIQRTQQEDSAVYLCASSPTEVTDTQYFGPGTRLTVL.